This is a list of T cell receptor beta chains from one sample in a study of radiotherapy plus CTLA-4 blockade in lung cancer. Using immunoSEQ multiplex PCR, the repertoire was profiled, and TCRdb retains in-frame clones only, with some absent. The sample holds about 110,000 clones, under 90% seen once. The sequencing here drew on peripheral blood, taken from a patient treated with radiotherapy plus ipilimumab. The receptors derive from a human donor with non-small cell lung cancer that progressed on radiotherapy plus ipilimumab. Some clones in this sample may be carry-over from other donors' samples. CDR3s include the opening cysteine and the closing phenylalanine or tryptophan. The D gene is left open where the match is weak. The size of a clone is reported for some rows only, either as once, few or many, or as a class for expanded clones.

v_gene	j_gene	d_gene	abundance	CDR3nt	CDR3aa
TRBV10-2	TRBJ1-5	-	-	TGCGCCAGCAGTCCACAGGGATATCAGCCCCAGCATTTT	CASSPQGYQPQHF
TRBV5-1	TRBJ2-1	-	-	TGCGCCAGCACCGAAACACGCGTATCCTACAATGAGCAGTTCTTC	CASTETRVSYNEQFF
TRBV9	TRBJ2-7	TRBD1	-	TGTGCCAGCAGCGTCGCCGGACAGGCCTACGAGCAGTACTTC	CASSVAGQAYEQYF
TRBV11-2	TRBJ1-6	TRBD1	once	TGTGCCAGCAGCTTAAAATTCTCGACAGGGATGGCTTCACCCCTCCACTTT	CASSLKFSTGMASPLHF
TRBV4-2	TRBJ1-2	-	-	TGTGCCAGCAGCCAGTCAGGTTACTATGGCTACACCTTC	CASSQSGYYGYTF
TRBV5-4	TRBJ2-7	TRBD1	-	TGTGCCAGCAGCCCACCGGGACAGGGGGCGTTCGAGCAGTACTTC	CASSPPGQGAFEQYF
TRBV4-1	TRBJ2-3	TRBD2	-	TGCGCCAGCTCCACCGAGGGGGCGGGGGGGCTCAGAGATACGCAGTATTTT	CASSTEGAGGLRDTQYF
TRBV4-2	TRBJ1-1	-	-	TGTGCCAGCAGCCCCTCCGGGCCGGGAGAGAACACTGAAGCTTTCTTT	CASSPSGPGENTEAFF
TRBV7-2	TRBJ1-5	TRBD1	few	TGTGCCAGCAGCTTCGGACAGGGTCATAGTCAGCCCCAGCATTTT	CASSFGQGHSQPQHF
TRBV30	TRBJ2-7	-	-	TGTGCCTGGGAGACACTCTACGAGCAGTACTTC	CAWETLYEQYF
TRBV27	TRBJ1-2	-	few	TGTGCCAGCAGCCTAACCGGGGGTACATATGGCTACACCTTC	CASSLTGGTYGYTF
TRBV7-9	TRBJ2-1	-	-	TGTGCCAGCAGCTCCGTTTTTGCAGGGAGGTACAATGAGCAGTTCTTC	CASSSVFAGRYNEQFF
TRBV4-2	TRBJ2-1	TRBD1	-	TGTGCCAGCAGCCCTTCACCCTGGGACAGACAATACAATGAGCAGTTCTTC	CASSPSPWDRQYNEQFF
TRBV27	TRBJ1-5	-	-	TGTGCCAGCCGCCCGGGGGACAATCAGCCCCAGCATTTT	CASRPGDNQPQHF
TRBV5-1	TRBJ1-5	-	-	TGCGCCAGCAGCTTGGGGTCGGGAGGGAGCAATCAGCCCCAGCATTTT	CASSLGSGGSNQPQHF
TRBV7-9	TRBJ2-7	TRBD1	-	TGTGCCAGCAGCCCCCAGGGGGTGAGGCAGTACTTC	CASSPQGVRQYF
TRBV5-1	TRBJ2-7	TRBD2	-	TGCGCCAGCAGCTTGGCGGGAGGACCCTACGAGCAGTACTTC	CASSLAGGPYEQYF
TRBV15	TRBJ2-7	TRBD1	-	TGTGCCACCAGCAGACCCGACAGGGCCTCCTACGAGCAGTACTTC	CATSRPDRASYEQYF
TRBV4-2	TRBJ2-4	-	-	TGTGCCAGCAGCCAAGGGACAGACCTAGCGTACTTC	CASSQGTDLAYF
TRBV7-9	TRBJ2-6	-	-	TGTGCCAGCAGCTTAGCCGCGGCGGACTCTGGGGCCAACGTCCTGACTTTC	CASSLAAADSGANVLTF
TRBV27	TRBJ2-7	TRBD1	-	TGTGCCAGCAGTTCGCGATTCTCCGGGACAGGGTCATACGAGCAGTACTTC	CASSSRFSGTGSYEQYF
TRBV5-1	TRBJ2-2	-	-	TGCGCCAGCAGCGCCACCGGGACATCTAGCACCGGGGAGCTGTTTTTT	CASSATGTSSTGELFF
TRBV9	TRBJ1-3	-	-	TGTGCCAGCAGCGTAGAGTACGGGCGGGGTGGAAACACCATATATTTT	CASSVEYGRGGNTIYF
TRBV7-2	TRBJ1-4	TRBD1	-	TGTGCCAGCAGCTCAGGACAGGGTTGGGAAAAACTGTTTTTT	CASSSGQGWEKLFF
TRBV7-2	TRBJ1-2	-	-	TGTGCCAGCAGCTTAACAGTAACAAACTATGGCTACACCTTC	CASSLTVTNYGYTF
TRBV9	TRBJ2-7	-	-	TGTGCCAGCATCCATCTGGCCACAGGCTCCTACGAGCAGTACTTC	CASIHLATGSYEQYF
TRBV9	TRBJ1-6	-	-	TGTGCCAGCAGCGTAGACGGAGCTAATTCACCCCTCCACTTT	CASSVDGANSPLHF
TRBV5-6	TRBJ1-1	TRBD1	-	TGTGCCAGCAGTTCACAGGGGGCGGTGGCTGAAGCTTTCTTT	CASSSQGAVAEAFF
TRBV5-1	TRBJ1-1	-	-	TGCGCCAGCAGCTTCGACACGAACACTGAAGCTTTCTTT	CASSFDTNTEAFF